This T cell receptor (beta chain) was profiled in a study of blood T cells in healthy people across ages. Overall study results and limits: Without sorted subsets, naive and antigen-experienced compartments could not be conclusively compared.

Primed by a sample-barcoded 5' primer and a J-beta primer mix, a second PCR proceeded for 7 to 11 cycles. Researchers report that a template-switch adaptor with 12 random nucleotides tagged each cDNA molecule. TCRdb fed the 5' RACE reads into MiXCR, producing one record per CDR3 protein. The data contain 1.5 million to 2 million distinct CDR3 sequences, 28% of them seen just once; the ten biggest clones take up about 7.7%. With regard to this clonotype: Its antigen is unknown. The junction departs from the called germline gene at one end, perhaps through a read error.

The donors, all healthy, were Caucasians living in Russia, aged roughly 6 to 95. This CDR3 is built from 13 residues. CDR1 is SGHAT, CDR2 FQNNGV, per germline. The receptor was derived from a woman in her thirties in good health. The V gene is TRBV11-2, the J gene TRBJ1-5; D call uncertain. Sequencing used blood. This CDR3 reads CASSPSIDQSQHF. The CDR3 nucleotides are TGTGCCAGCAGCCCTAGTATTGATCAGTCCCAGCATTTT.